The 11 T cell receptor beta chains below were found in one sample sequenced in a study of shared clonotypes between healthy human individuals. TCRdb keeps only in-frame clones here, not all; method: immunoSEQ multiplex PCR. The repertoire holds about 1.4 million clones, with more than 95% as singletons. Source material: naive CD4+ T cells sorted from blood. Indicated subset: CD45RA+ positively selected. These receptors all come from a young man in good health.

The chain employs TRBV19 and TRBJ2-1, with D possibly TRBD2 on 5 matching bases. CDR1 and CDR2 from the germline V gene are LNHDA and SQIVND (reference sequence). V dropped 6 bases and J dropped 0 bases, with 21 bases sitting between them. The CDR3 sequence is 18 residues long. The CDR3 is CASRSPRSSESSYNEQFF. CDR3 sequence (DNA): TGTGCCAGTAGATCCCCTCGGAGTAGCGAGAGCTCCTACAATGAGCAGTTCTTC.

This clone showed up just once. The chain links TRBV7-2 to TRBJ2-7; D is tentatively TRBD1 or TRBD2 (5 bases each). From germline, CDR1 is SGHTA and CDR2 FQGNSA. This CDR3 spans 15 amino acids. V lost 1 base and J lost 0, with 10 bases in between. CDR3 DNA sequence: TGTGCCAGCAGCTTAGTAGGGACGGTCTCCTACGAGCAGTACTTC. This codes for CASSLVGTVSYEQYF.

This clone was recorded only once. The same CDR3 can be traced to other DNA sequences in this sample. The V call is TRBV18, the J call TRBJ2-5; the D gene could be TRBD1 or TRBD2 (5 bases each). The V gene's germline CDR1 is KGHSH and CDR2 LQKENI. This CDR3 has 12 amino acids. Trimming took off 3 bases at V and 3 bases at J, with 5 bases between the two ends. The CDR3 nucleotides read TGTGCCAGCTCACCGGGGGAAGAGACCCAGTACTTC. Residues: CASSPGEETQYF.

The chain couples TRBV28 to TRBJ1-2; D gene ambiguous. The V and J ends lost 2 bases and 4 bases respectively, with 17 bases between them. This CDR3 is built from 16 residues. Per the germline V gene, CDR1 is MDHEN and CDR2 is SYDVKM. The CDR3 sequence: CASSLSVEISLYGYTF. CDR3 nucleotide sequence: TGTGCCAGCAGTTTAAGTGTGGAGATTTCCCTCTATGGCTACACCTTC.

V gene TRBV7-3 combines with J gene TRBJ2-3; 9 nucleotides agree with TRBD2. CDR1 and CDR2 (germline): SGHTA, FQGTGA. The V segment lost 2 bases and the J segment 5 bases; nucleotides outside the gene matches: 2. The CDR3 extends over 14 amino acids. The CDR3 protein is CASSLAGGGDTQYF. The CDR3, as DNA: TGTGCCAGCAGCTTAGCGGGAGGGGGAGATACGCAGTATTTT.

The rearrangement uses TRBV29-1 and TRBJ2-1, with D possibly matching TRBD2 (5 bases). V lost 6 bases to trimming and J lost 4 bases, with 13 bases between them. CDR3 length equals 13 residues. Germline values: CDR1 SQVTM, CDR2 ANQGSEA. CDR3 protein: CSVLGEKYNEQFF. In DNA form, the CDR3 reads TGCAGCGTCCTGGGAGAGAAATACAATGAGCAGTTCTTC.

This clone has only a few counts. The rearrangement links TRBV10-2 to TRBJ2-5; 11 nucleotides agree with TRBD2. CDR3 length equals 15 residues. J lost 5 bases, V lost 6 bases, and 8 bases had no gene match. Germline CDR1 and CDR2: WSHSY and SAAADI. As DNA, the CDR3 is TGCGCCAGCAGACTTAGCGGGAGGGCCCGGGAGACCCAGTACTTC. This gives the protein CASRLSGRARETQYF.

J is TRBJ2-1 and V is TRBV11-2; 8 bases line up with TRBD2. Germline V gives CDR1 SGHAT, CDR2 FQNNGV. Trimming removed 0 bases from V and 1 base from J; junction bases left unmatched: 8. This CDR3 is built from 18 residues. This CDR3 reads CASSLDGRALKSYNEQFF. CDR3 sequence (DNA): TGTGCCAGCAGCTTAGACGGGAGGGCCCTTAAATCCTACAATGAGCAGTTCTTC.

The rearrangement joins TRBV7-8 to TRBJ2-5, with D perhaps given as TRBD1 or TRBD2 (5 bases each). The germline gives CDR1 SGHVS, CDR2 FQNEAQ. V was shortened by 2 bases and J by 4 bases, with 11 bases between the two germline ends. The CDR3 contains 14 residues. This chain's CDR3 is CASSLLGTLETQYF. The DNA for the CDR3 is TGTGCCAGCAGCTTATTAGGGACCCTAGAGACCCAGTACTTC.

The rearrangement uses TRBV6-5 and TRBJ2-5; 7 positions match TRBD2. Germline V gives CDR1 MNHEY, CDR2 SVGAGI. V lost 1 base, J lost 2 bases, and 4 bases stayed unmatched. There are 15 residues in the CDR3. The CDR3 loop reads CASSYFGLDQETQYF. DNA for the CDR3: TGTGCCAGCAGTTACTTCGGACTAGATCAAGAGACCCAGTACTTC.

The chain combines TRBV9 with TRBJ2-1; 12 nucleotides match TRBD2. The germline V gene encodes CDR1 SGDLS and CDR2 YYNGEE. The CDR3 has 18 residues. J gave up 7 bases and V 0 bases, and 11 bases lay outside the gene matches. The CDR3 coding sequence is TGTGCCAGCAGCGTAGGATTGGGGGTTGGGACTAGCGGGAATGAGCAGTTCTTC. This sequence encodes CASSVGLGVGTSGNEQFF.